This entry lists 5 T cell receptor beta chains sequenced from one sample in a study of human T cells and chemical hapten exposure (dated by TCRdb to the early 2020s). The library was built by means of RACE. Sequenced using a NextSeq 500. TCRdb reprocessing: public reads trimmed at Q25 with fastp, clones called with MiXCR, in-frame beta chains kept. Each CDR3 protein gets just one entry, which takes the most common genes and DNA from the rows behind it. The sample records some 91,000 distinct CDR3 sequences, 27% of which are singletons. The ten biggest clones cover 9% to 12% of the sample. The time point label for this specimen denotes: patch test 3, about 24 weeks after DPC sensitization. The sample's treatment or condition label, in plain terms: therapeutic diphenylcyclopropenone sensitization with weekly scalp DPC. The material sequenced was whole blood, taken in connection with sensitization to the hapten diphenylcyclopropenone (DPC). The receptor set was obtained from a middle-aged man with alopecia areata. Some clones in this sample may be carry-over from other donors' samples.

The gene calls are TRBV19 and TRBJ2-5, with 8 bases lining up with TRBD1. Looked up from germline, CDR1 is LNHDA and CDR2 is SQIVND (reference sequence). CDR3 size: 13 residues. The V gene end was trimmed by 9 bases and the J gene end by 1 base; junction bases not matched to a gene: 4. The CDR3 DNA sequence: TGTGCCAGCCGGGACAGGAGCCAAGAGACCCAGTACTTC. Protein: CASRDRSQETQYF.

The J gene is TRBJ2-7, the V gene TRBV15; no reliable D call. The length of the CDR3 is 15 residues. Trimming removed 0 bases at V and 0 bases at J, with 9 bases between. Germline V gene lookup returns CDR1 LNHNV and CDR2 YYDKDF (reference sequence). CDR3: CATSRDKAVSYEQYF. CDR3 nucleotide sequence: TGTGCCACCAGCAGAGATAAGGCGGTCTCCTACGAGCAGTACTTC.

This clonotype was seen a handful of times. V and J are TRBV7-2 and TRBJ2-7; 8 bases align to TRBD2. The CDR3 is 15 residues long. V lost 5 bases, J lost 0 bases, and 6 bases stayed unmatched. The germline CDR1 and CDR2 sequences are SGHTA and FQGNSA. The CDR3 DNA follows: TGTGCCAGCAGCACCGAGCGGGGGAGCTCCTACGAGCAGTACTTC. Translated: CASSTERGSSYEQYF. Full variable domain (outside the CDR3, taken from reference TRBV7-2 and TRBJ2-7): GAGVSQSPSNKVTEKGKDVELRCDPISGHTALYWYRQSLGQGLEFLIYFQGNSAPDKSGLPSDRFSAERTGGSVSTLTIQRTQQEDSAVYLCASSTERGSSYEQYFGPGTRLTVT.

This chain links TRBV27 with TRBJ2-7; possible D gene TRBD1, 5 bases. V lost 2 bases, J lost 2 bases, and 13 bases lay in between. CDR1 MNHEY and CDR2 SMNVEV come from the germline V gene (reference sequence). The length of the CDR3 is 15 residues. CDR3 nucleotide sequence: TGTGCCAGCAGTTTAACCCAGGGTCTGCCCTACGAGCAGTACTTC. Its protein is CASSLTQGLPYEQYF.

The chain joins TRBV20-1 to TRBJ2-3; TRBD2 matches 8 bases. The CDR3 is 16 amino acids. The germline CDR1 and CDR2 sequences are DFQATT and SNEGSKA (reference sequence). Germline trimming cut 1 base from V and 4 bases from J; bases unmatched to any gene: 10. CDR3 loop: CSARGPGRAAADTQYF. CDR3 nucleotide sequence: TGCAGTGCTAGAGGCCCCGGGAGGGCCGCGGCAGATACGCAGTATTTT.